The clone carrying this T cell receptor (beta chain) was detected only once. The CDR3 is made up of 19 amino acids. After removal of 2 bases from V and 3 bases from J, the junction contained 12 bases not matched to a gene. Germline V gene lookup returns CDR1 MDHEN and CDR2 SYDVKM. Data came from immunoSEQ multiplex PCR; TCRdb stores just in-frame clones and leaves some out. The repertoire holds tens of thousands of clones, with approximately 94% as singletons. This specimen comes from a study of technical replicates of blood from four donors. What was sequenced was T cells isolated from PBMCs. This TCR was recovered from a human donor in good health. The chain couples TRBV28 to TRBJ2-2, with TRBD2 matching 10 bases. The CDR3 protein is CASSLPGLADAIDTGELFF. The CDR3 bases are TGTGCCAGCAGTTTACCCGGACTAGCGGACGCGATCGACACCGGGGAGCTGTTTTTT.